This is a list of T cell receptor beta chains from one sample in a study of cytomegalovirus exposure and HLA in healthy donors. The table came from immunoSEQ multiplex PCR; TCRdb's copy has only in-frame clones and leaves some out. The sample includes about 120,000 clones, about three quarters seen only once; the top ten take roughly 6%. The sequenced material came from PBMCs. The receptors come from a woman in her thirties or forties in good health and CMV-seronegative. The CDR3 runs from the conserved cysteine through the conserved F or W. D genes are given only for firm matches. Expanded clones get a size class; other rows say once, few or many, or leave the size out.

size: -
V: TRBV25-1
J: TRBJ1-5
D: TRBD1
DNA: TGTGCCAGCACCCCCGGGACAGCCCGTCAGCCCCAGCATTTT
CDR3: CASTPGTARQPQHF

size: -
V: TRBV28
J: TRBJ1-1
D: -
DNA: TGTGCCAGCAGTTCGGGGGAGGGCACTGAAGCTTTCTTT
CDR3: CASSSGEGTEAFF

size: -
V: TRBV5-1
J: TRBJ2-2
D: TRBD2
DNA: TGCGCCAGCAGCTTGGACGTGGGACTAGGGGACGGGGAGCTGTTTTTT
CDR3: CASSLDVGLGDGELFF

size: -
V: TRBV6-1
J: TRBJ1-2
D: -
DNA: TGTGCCAGCAGGAACACAGGGTTCGATGGCTACACCTTC
CDR3: CASRNTGFDGYTF

size: -
V: TRBV6-1
J: TRBJ1-3
D: -
DNA: TGTGCCAGCAGTGAACCGGGTCCAAAAAGAGACACCATATATTTT
CDR3: CASSEPGPKRDTIYF

size: once
V: TRBV5-1
J: TRBJ1-1
D: TRBD1
DNA: TGCGCCAGCAGCCCAGTCGACAGGGCCACTGAAGCTTTCTTT
CDR3: CASSPVDRATEAFF

size: once
V: TRBV7-9
J: TRBJ1-3
D: TRBD1
DNA: TGTGCCAGCAGAAATTCAATGACAGGGGCAGGAAACACCATATATTTT
CDR3: CASRNSMTGAGNTIYF

size: -
V: TRBV28
J: TRBJ2-1
D: -
DNA: TGTGCCAGCAGTTTAAATTGGCTCTTTGAGCAGTTCTTC
CDR3: CASSLNWLFEQFF

size: -
V: TRBV7-9
J: TRBJ2-7
D: -
DNA: TGTGCCAGCAGCTTAGCTGAAGGGAGGCACGAGCAGTACTTC
CDR3: CASSLAEGRHEQYF

size: -
V: TRBV4-2
J: TRBJ2-1
D: -
DNA: TGTGCCAGCAGCCAAGATTGGGAGGCTATTTTTGAGCAGTTCTTC
CDR3: CASSQDWEAIFEQFF

size: -
V: TRBV5-1
J: TRBJ2-5
D: -
DNA: TGCGCCAGCACCCGTCAAGAGACCCAGTACTTC
CDR3: CASTRQETQYF

size: -
V: TRBV27
J: TRBJ2-2
D: -
DNA: TGTGCCAGCAGTTTCGATCAGGACTTTCGAGGGGGGGAGCTGTTTTTT
CDR3: CASSFDQDFRGGELFF

size: -
V: TRBV5-1
J: TRBJ2-7
D: -
DNA: TGCGCCAGCAGCTTGGCGGGGGGCTCAACCTCCTACGAGCAGTACTTC
CDR3: CASSLAGGSTSYEQYF

size: -
V: TRBV6-5
J: TRBJ1-1
D: -
DNA: TGTGCCAGCAGATTCAGTACCATGAACACTGAAGCTTTCTTT
CDR3: CASRFSTMNTEAFF

size: -
V: TRBV6-5
J: TRBJ1-2
D: TRBD1
DNA: TGTGCCAGCAGGATGGACAGGGGGAACTATGGCTACACCTTC
CDR3: CASRMDRGNYGYTF

size: -
V: TRBV7-2
J: TRBJ1-2
D: TRBD1
DNA: TGTGCCAGCAGGCAACAAGGACAGGGGGCTAGTAGCTACACCTTC
CDR3: CASRQQGQGASSYTF

size: -
V: TRBV5-1
J: TRBJ2-1
D: -
DNA: TGCGCCAGCTTCGAGACAGGAGGCAATGAGCAGTTCTTC
CDR3: CASFETGGNEQFF

size: -
V: TRBV6-4
J: TRBJ2-3
D: TRBD2
DNA: TGTGCCAGCAGTGAGGGTACTAGCGGAGCAGATACGCAGTATTTT
CDR3: CASSEGTSGADTQYF

size: -
V: TRBV19
J: TRBJ2-7
D: -
DNA: TGTGCCAGTAGTAGGTCGGCAGGCGTCTCCTACGAGCAGTACTTC
CDR3: CASSRSAGVSYEQYF

size: -
V: TRBV4-1
J: TRBJ2-2
D: TRBD2
DNA: TGCGCCAGCAGCCAGTACGGGACTAGCGACTCAGGGAACACCGGGGAGCTGTTTTTT
CDR3: CASSQYGTSDSGNTGELFF

size: -
V: TRBV5-1
J: TRBJ2-7
D: TRBD1
DNA: TGCGCCAGCAGATGGGACAGGGGGCGCCTCTACGAGCAGTACTTC
CDR3: CASRWDRGRLYEQYF

size: -
V: TRBV7-9
J: TRBJ2-1
D: -
DNA: TGTGCCAGCAGCTTATCATACTACCCGAATGAGCAGTTCTTC
CDR3: CASSLSYYPNEQFF

size: -
V: TRBV27
J: TRBJ1-1
D: -
DNA: TGTGCCAGCAGTTCATTTGGACCGCACCGGGGCACTGAAGCTTTCTTT
CDR3: CASSSFGPHRGTEAFF

size: -
V: TRBV19
J: TRBJ1-5
D: TRBD1
DNA: TGTGCCAGTAGTGGACAGGGGGGTGCGCCAGGGCCCCAGCATTTT
CDR3: CASSGQGGAPGPQHF

size: -
V: TRBV5-1
J: TRBJ2-1
D: TRBD1
DNA: TGCGCCAGCAGCTTCCGGACAGGGGGTTCCAATGAGCAGTTCTTC
CDR3: CASSFRTGGSNEQFF

size: -
V: TRBV20-1
J: TRBJ2-7
D: -
DNA: TGCAGTGCTCGGGACAACTACGAGCAGTACTTC
CDR3: CSARDNYEQYF

size: -
V: TRBV7-2
J: TRBJ1-1
D: -
DNA: TGTGCCAGCAAGAGGTCAGAACTGAACACTGAAGCTTTCTTT
CDR3: CASKRSELNTEAFF

size: -
V: TRBV25-1
J: TRBJ2-7
D: TRBD2
DNA: TGTGCCAGCAGTGGGGGGGGGAGCCCCTACGAGCAGTACTTC
CDR3: CASSGGGSPYEQYF

size: -
V: TRBV5-5
J: TRBJ2-7
D: TRBD1
DNA: TGTGCCAGCGGCACAGGAATAACAGGGGCCTACGAGCAGTACTTC
CDR3: CASGTGITGAYEQYF

size: few
V: TRBV28
J: TRBJ2-1
D: -
DNA: TGTGCCAGCACCAATACCATGTTAGCGGAGCCCAACAATGAGCAGTTCTTC
CDR3: CASTNTMLAEPNNEQFF

size: few
V: TRBV9
J: TRBJ2-1
D: TRBD2
DNA: TGTGCCAGCAGCGGTAGGAGGACTAGCGGAGAGGGTTACAATGAGCAGTTCTTC
CDR3: CASSGRRTSGEGYNEQFF

size: -
V: TRBV11-2
J: TRBJ2-7
D: TRBD1
DNA: TGTGCCAGCAGCTCACCGGGACAGGGGTACGAGCAGTACTTC
CDR3: CASSSPGQGYEQYF

size: once
V: TRBV6-5
J: TRBJ1-6
D: -
DNA: TGTGCCAGCCATCGGGATAGCAATTCACCCCTCCACTTT
CDR3: CASHRDSNSPLHF

size: -
V: TRBV9
J: TRBJ2-7
D: TRBD2
DNA: TGTGCCAGCAGCGTAGCGGGGACTAGGGACGAGCAGTACTTC
CDR3: CASSVAGTRDEQYF

size: -
V: TRBV13
J: TRBJ2-4
D: -
DNA: TGTGCCAGCAGCTTAGGCAGAGACAGTCAGTACTTC
CDR3: CASSLGRDSQYF

size: -
V: TRBV7-9
J: TRBJ2-2
D: -
DNA: TGTGCCAGCAGCTTAGGGCAGGGTCTGGACGGGGAGCTGTTTTTT
CDR3: CASSLGQGLDGELFF

size: -
V: TRBV19
J: TRBJ2-1
D: TRBD2
DNA: TGTGCCAGTAGTACCGGGACTAGCCACAATGAGCAGTTCTTC
CDR3: CASSTGTSHNEQFF

size: -
V: TRBV9
J: TRBJ2-3
D: -
DNA: TGTGCCAGCAGCGTAGGCGGAGGAGATACGCAGTATTTT
CDR3: CASSVGGGDTQYF

size: -
V: TRBV5-1
J: TRBJ2-4
D: -
DNA: TGCGCCAGCGGAGACAGAGCCAAAAACATTCAGTACTTC
CDR3: CASGDRAKNIQYF

size: -
V: TRBV2
J: TRBJ2-3
D: TRBD2
DNA: TGTGCCAGCAGTAAACTAGCGGGGGGGGATACGCAGTATTTT
CDR3: CASSKLAGGDTQYF

size: -
V: TRBV28
J: TRBJ1-4
D: -
DNA: TGTGCCAGCAACAGGGTGGGTGAAAAACTGTTTTTT
CDR3: CASNRVGEKLFF

size: -
V: TRBV10-1
J: TRBJ2-5
D: TRBD2
DNA: TGCGCCAGCAGTGGATTGCGGGAGGGCCTAGAGACCCAGTACTTC
CDR3: CASSGLREGLETQYF

size: -
V: TRBV27
J: TRBJ2-1
D: -
DNA: TGTGCCAGCAGTCCAACAGGGAGTGTATCTGGGTACAATGAGCAGTTCTTC
CDR3: CASSPTGSVSGYNEQFF

size: -
V: TRBV6-5
J: TRBJ2-3
D: -
DNA: TGTGCCAGCAGTGACTCGGCTACAGATACGCAGTATTTT
CDR3: CASSDSATDTQYF

size: few
V: TRBV7-3
J: TRBJ1-1
D: -
DNA: TGTGCCAGCAGCTCAGACTGGAACACTGAAGCTTTCTTT
CDR3: CASSSDWNTEAFF

size: -
V: TRBV6-6
J: TRBJ1-5
D: -
DNA: TGTGCCAGCAGTTACTCGACGGACAGCCTTATTTCTGCTCGGCATTTT
CDR3: CASSYSTDSLISARHF

size: -
V: TRBV5-4
J: TRBJ2-3
D: TRBD2
DNA: TGTGCCAGCAGCATCGAACTAGCGGGGGCGGATACGCAGTATTTT
CDR3: CASSIELAGADTQYF

size: -
V: TRBV14
J: TRBJ2-7
D: TRBD2
DNA: TGTGCCAGCAGCCCAAAAGACTATAGCGGGAGAGGCGAGCAGTACTTC
CDR3: CASSPKDYSGRGEQYF